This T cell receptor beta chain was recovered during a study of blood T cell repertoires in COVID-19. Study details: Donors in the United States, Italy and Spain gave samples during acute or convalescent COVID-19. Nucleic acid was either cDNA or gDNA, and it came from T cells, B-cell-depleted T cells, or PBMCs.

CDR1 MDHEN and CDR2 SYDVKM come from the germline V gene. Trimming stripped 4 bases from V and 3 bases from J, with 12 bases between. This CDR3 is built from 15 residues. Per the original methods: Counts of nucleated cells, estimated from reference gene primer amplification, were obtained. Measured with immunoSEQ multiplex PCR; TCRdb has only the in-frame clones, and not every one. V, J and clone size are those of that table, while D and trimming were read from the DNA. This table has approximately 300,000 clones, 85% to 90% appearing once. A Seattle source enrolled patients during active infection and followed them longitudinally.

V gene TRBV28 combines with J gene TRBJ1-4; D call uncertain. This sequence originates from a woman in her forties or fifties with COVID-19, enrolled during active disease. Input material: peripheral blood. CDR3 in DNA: TGTGCCAGCAGTTCATGGGTATCAGCTAATGAAAAACTGTTTTTT. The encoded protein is CASSSWVSANEKLFF.